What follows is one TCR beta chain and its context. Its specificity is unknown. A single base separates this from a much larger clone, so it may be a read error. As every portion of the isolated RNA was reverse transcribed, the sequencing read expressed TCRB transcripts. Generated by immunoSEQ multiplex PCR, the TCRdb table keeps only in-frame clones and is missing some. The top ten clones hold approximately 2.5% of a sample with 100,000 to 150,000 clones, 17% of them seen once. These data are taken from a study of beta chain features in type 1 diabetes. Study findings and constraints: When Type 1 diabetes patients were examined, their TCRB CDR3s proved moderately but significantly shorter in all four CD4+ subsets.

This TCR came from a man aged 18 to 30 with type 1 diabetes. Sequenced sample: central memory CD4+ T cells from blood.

The CDR3 DNA follows: TGTGCCAGCAGACGGACTAGCGCGAACACCGGGGAGCTGGTTTTT. Translation: CASRRTSANTGELVF. V gene TRBV6-5 combines with J gene TRBJ2-2, with 9 bases identical to TRBD2. The length of the CDR3 is 15 residues. In germline, CDR1 is MNHEY, CDR2 SVGAGI.